This TCR beta chain emerged from a study of post-analysis software for immune sequencing data. Across the study: Patients had relapsing-remitting, secondary progressive or progressive-relapsing multiple sclerosis; some lacked subtype. Study results and caveats: Versus controls, multiple sclerosis patients showed significantly lower diversity (normalized Chao1). Comparison of patients with controls showed a handful of TRBV segments more frequent in patients, TRBV5-6, TRBV5-1 and TRBV20-1 among them. F measure showed strong co-clustering of same-batch samples.

Germline V gene data show CDR1 as SGHVS and CDR2 as FNYEAQ. The CDR3 covers 14 residues. The ends were cut back, 5 bases at V and 9 bases at J, with 17 bases in the middle. Unique molecular identifiers featured in each of the TCR beta cDNA libraries. A few hundred thousand cDNA molecules came from around 1 to 10 million T cells. TCRdb fed the PCR reads into MiXCR, producing one record per CDR3 protein. The sample lists about 680,000 distinct CDR3 sequences, approximately 59% occurring once. Regarding this clonotype: As yet, its antigen is unknown.

The specimen was blood. The chain has TRBV7-6 and TRBJ2-1, with a possible D match to TRBD2 (5 bases). The receptor was derived from a girl aged 2-15 years with multiple sclerosis. The CDR3 region is CASSLRLGEGEQFF. DNA for the CDR3: TGTGCCAGCAGCCTGAGACTGGGAGAGGGTGAGCAGTTCTTC.